These T cell receptor beta chains were read from a single sample in a study of T cells after yellow fever vaccination. TCRdb fed the 5' RACE reads into MiXCR, producing one record per CDR3 protein. The data show tens of thousands of distinct CDR3 sequences, approximately 7.5% seen once. The sample in question was CD8+ T cells sorted from PBMCs, obtained on the day of the yellow fever booster vaccination. The receptors derive from a man aged 25-45 years who received the YFV17D yellow fever vaccine. CDR3s include the opening cysteine and the closing phenylalanine or tryptophan. The D gene is left open where the match is weak. Size is omitted from some rows. Given values are once, few, many or a class for expanded clones.

abundance: many; v_gene: TRBV4-3; j_gene: TRBJ2-1; d_gene: TRBD2; CDR3aa: CASSRGLADSGEQFF; CDR3nt: TGCGCCAGCAGCCGGGGACTAGCGGACTCGGGTGAGCAGTTCTTC
abundance: few; v_gene: TRBV10-3; j_gene: TRBJ2-3; d_gene: .; CDR3aa: CAISEGVRATDTQYF; CDR3nt: TGTGCCATCAGTGAAGGGGTCAGGGCGACAGATACGCAGTATTTT
abundance: few; v_gene: TRBV29-1; j_gene: TRBJ2-7; d_gene: TRBD2; CDR3aa: CSVVASGRAQSYEQYF; CDR3nt: TGCAGCGTTGTGGCTAGCGGGAGGGCCCAGTCCTACGAGCAGTACTTC
abundance: few; v_gene: TRBV28; j_gene: TRBJ2-7; d_gene: .; CDR3aa: CASSLKQVSSYEQYF; CDR3nt: TGTGCCAGCAGTTTAAAACAGGTTTCCTCCTACGAGCAGTACTTC
abundance: few; v_gene: TRBV6-5; j_gene: TRBJ2-2; d_gene: .; CDR3aa: CASSYSGGGSTGELFF; CDR3nt: TGTGCCAGCAGTTACTCGGGAGGGGGGAGTACCGGGGAGCTGTTTTTT
abundance: .; v_gene: TRBV12-3/TRBV12-4; j_gene: TRBJ2-5; d_gene: TRBD1; CDR3aa: CASSDPGQNQETQYF; CDR3nt: TGTGCCAGCAGCGACCCGGGACAGAACCAAGAGACCCAGTACTTC
abundance: many; v_gene: TRBV6-2/TRBV6-3; j_gene: TRBJ1-1; d_gene: TRBD1; CDR3aa: CASDTAGGSEAFF; CDR3nt: TGTGCCAGCGACACCGCAGGGGGCTCCGAAGCTTTCTTT
abundance: many; v_gene: TRBV7-8; j_gene: TRBJ2-3; d_gene: TRBD2; CDR3aa: CASSLELADTDTQYF; CDR3nt: TGTGCCAGCAGCTTAGAACTAGCGGACACAGATACGCAGTATTTT
abundance: .; v_gene: TRBV5-6; j_gene: TRBJ2-3; d_gene: .; CDR3aa: CASSSETDTQYF; CDR3nt: TGTGCCAGCAGCTCAGAAACAGATACGCAGTATTTT
abundance: .; v_gene: TRBV4-1; j_gene: TRBJ1-5; d_gene: .; CDR3aa: CASSPTLEASSNQPQHF; CDR3nt: TGCGCCAGCAGCCCCACCCTAGAAGCTTCTAGCAATCAGCCCCAGCATTTT